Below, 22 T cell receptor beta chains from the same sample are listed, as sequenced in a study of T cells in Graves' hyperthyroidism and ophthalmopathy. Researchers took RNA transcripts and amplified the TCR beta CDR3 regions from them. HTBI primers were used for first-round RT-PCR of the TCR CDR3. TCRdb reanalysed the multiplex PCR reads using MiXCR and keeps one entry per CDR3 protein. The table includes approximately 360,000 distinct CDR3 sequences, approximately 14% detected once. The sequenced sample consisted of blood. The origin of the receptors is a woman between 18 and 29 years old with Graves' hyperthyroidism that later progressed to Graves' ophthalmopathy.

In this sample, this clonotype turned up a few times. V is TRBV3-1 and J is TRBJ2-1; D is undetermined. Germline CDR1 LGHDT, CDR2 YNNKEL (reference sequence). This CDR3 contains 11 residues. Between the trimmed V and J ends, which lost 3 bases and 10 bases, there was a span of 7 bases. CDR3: CASSHGPEQFF. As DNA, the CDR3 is TGTGCCAGCAGCCACGGTCCGGAGCAGTTCTTC.

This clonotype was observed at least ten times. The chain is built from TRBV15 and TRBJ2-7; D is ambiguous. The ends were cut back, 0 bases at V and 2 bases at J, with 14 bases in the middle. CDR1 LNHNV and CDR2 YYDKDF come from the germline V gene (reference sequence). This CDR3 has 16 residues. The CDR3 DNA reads TGTGCCACCAGCAGAGATCCAGACGGCCCTCCCTACGAGCAGTACTTC. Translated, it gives CATSRDPDGPPYEQYF.

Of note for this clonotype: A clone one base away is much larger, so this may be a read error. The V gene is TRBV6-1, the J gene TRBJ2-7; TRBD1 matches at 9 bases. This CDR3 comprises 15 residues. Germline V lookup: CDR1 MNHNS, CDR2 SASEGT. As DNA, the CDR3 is TGTGCCAGCAGAAAACCGGGACAGGGTATATACGGGCAGTACTTC. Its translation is CASRKPGQGIYGQYF.

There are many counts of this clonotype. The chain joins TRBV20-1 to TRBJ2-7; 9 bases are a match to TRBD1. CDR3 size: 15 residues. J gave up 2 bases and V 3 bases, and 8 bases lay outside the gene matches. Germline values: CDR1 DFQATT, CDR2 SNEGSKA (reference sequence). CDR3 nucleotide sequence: TGCAGTGCTAGCCCCGGGACAGGGACCACCTACGAGCAGTACTTC. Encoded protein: CSASPGTGTTYEQYF.

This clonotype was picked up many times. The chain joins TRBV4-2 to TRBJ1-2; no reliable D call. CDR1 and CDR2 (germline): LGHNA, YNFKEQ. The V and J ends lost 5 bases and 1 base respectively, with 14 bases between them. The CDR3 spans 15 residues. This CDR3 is CASSNTLMSNYGYTF. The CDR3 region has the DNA TGTGCCAGCAGCAATACTCTGATGAGTAACTATGGCTACACCTTC.

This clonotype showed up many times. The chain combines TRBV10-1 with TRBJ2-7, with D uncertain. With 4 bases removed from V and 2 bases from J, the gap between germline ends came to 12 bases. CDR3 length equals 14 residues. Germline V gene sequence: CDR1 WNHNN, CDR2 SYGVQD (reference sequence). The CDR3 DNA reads TGCGCCAGCAGTGTGGATATTTTTCCCTACGAGCAGTACTTC. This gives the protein CASSVDIFPYEQYF.

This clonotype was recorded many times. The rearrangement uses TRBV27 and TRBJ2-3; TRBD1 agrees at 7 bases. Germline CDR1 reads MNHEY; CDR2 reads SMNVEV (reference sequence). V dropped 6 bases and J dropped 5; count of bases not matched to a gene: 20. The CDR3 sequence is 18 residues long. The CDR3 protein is CASSLGARQGEVRDTQYF. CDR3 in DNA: TGTGCCAGCAGCCTCGGGGCCCGACAGGGAGAGGTCAGAGATACGCAGTATTTT.

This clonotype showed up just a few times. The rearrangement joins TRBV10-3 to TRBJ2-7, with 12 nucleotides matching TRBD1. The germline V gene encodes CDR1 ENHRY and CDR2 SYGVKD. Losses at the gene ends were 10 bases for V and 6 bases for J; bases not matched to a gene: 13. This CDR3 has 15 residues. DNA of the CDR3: TGTGCCAGCAGCCGCCGGGACAGGGGGCCCCTCGAGCAGTACTTC. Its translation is CASSRRDRGPLEQYF.

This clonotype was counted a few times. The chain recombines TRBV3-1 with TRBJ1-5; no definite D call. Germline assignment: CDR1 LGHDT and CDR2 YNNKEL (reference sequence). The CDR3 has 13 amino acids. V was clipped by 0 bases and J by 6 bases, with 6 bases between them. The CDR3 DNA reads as TGTGCCAGCAGCCAAGATAGGAGTCAGCCCCAGCATTTT. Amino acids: CASSQDRSQPQHF.

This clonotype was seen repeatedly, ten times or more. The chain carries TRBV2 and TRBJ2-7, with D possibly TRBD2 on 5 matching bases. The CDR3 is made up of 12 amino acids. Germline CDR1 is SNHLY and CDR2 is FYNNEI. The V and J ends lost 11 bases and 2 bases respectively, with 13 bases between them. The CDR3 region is CALREGPYEQYF. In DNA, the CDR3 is TGTGCCTTACGCGAGGGCCCCTACGAGCAGTACTTC.

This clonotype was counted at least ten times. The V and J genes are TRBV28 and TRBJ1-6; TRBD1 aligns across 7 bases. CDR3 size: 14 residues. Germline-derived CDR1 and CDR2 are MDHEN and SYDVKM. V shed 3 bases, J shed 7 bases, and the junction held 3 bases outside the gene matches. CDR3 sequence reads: CASSFGRGNSPLHF. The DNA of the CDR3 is TGTGCCAGCAGTTTCGGCAGGGGGAATTCACCCCTCCACTTT.

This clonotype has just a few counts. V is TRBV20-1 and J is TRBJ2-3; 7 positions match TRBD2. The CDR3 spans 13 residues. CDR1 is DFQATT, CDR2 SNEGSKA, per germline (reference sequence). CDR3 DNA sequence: TGCAGCCCGAGAACTAGCGGCACAGATACGCAGTATTTT. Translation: CSPRTSGTDTQYF.

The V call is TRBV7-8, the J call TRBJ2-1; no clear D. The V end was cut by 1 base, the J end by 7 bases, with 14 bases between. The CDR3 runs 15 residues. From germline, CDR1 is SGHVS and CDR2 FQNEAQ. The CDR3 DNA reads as TGTGCCAGCAGCTTAGTTACTGGGCTGAAGAATGAGCAGTTCTTC. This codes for CASSLVTGLKNEQFF.

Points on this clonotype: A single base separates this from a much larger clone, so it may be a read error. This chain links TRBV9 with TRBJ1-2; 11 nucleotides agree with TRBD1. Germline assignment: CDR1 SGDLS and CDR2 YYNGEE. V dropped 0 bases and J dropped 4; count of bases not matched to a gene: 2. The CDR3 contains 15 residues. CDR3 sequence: CASSVGGQGAYGYTF. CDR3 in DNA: TGTGCCAGCAGCGTAGGTGGACAGGGGGCCTATGGCTACACCTTC.

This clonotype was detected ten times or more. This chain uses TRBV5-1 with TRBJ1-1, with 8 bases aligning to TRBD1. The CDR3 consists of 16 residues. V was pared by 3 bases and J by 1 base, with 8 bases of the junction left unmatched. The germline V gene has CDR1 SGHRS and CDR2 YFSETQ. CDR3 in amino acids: CASSSRAGGRNTEAFF. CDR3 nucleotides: TGCGCCAGCAGCTCCAGGGCAGGGGGCAGGAACACTGAAGCTTTCTTT.

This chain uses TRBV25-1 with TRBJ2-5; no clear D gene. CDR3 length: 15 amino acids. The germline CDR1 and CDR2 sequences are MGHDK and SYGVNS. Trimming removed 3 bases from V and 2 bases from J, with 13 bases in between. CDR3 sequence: CASSDWTQKQETQYF. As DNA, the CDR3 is TGTGCCAGCAGTGACTGGACGCAAAAACAAGAGACCCAGTACTTC.

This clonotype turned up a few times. The CDR3, as DNA: TGTGCCAGCAGCCCCGGACTAGCGGGAGGGCCTCGGGAGCAGTTCTTC. Translating gives CASSPGLAGGPREQFF. V usage is TRBV9 and J usage is TRBJ2-1, with TRBD2 matching 15 bases. V was clipped by 4 bases and J by 10 bases; unmatched bases: 9. Germline assignment: CDR1 SGDLS and CDR2 YYNGEE. This CDR3 has 16 amino acids.

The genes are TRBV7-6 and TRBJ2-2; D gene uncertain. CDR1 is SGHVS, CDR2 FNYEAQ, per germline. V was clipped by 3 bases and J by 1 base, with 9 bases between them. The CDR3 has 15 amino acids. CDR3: CASSFSSENTGELFF. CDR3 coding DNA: TGTGCCAGCAGCTTTTCCTCCGAGAACACCGGGGAGCTGTTTTTT.

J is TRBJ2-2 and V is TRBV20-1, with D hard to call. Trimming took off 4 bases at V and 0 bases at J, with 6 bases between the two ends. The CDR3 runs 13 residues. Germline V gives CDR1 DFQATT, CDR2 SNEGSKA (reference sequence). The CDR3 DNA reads TGCAGTGCTACCGTCCCGAACACCGGGGAGCTGTTTTTT. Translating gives CSATVPNTGELFF.

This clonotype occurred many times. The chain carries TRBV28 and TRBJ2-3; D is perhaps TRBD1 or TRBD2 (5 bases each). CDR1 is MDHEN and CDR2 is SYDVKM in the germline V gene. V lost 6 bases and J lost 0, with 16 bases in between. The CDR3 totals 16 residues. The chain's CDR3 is CASSRWGGGSTDTQYF. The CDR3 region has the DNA TGTGCCAGCAGCCGCTGGGGTGGGGGTAGCACAGATACGCAGTATTTT.

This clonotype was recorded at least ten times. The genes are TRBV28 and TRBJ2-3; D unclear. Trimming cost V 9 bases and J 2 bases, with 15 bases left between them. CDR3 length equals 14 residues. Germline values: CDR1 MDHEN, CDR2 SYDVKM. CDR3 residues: CASGPLGPTDTQYF. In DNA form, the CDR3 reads TGTGCCAGTGGGCCCCTCGGTCCCACAGATACGCAGTATTTT.

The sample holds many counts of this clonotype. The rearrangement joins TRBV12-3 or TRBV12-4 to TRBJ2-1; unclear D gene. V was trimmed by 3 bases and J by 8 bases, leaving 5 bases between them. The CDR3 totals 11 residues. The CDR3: CASSFGDEQFF. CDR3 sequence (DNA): TGTGCCAGCAGTTTCGGAGATGAGCAGTTCTTC.